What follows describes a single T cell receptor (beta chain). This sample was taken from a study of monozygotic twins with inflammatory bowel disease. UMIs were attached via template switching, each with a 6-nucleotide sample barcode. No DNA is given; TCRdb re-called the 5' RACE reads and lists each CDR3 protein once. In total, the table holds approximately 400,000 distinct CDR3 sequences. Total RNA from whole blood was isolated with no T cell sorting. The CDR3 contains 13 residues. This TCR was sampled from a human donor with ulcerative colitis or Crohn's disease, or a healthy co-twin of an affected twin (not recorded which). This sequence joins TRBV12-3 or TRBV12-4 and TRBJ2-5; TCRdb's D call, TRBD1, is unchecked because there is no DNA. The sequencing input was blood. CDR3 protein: CASRSGGEKTQYF.